The table lists the clone carrying this TCR beta chain with a few counts. This specimen comes from a study of shared T cell receptors in the human thymus. Data came from immunoSEQ multiplex PCR; TCRdb stores just in-frame clones and leaves some out. Found here are approximately 730,000 clones, roughly 85% of them singletons; the top ten hold roughly 0.01%. These same data were also listed under a study on human thymus T cells. That paper states: Resected material from corrective heart surgery provided the thymus tissue analysed. There were highly overlapping thymic repertoires among unrelated individuals, as related research reported.

Sequences were obtained from thymocytes. This sequence originates from a girl less than two years old with a congenital heart defect.

The CDR3: CASSPAVWAGISPLHF. Here the CDR3 DNA reads TGTGCCAGCAGCCCAGCCGTATGGGCGGGGATTTCACCCCTCCACTTT. The V and J genes are TRBV11-2 and TRBJ1-6; no clear D gene. From germline, CDR1 is SGHAT and CDR2 FQNNGV. V was clipped by 5 bases and J by 9 bases, with 20 bases between them. This CDR3 comprises 16 residues. Based on the CDR3 plus reference TRBV11-2 and TRBJ1-6, the full variable domain is EAGVAQSPRYKIIEKRQSVAFWCNPISGHATLYWYQQILGQGPKLLIQFQNNGVVDDSQLPKDRFSAERLKGVDSTLKIQPAKLEDSAVYLCASSPAVWAGISPLHFGNGTRLTVT.